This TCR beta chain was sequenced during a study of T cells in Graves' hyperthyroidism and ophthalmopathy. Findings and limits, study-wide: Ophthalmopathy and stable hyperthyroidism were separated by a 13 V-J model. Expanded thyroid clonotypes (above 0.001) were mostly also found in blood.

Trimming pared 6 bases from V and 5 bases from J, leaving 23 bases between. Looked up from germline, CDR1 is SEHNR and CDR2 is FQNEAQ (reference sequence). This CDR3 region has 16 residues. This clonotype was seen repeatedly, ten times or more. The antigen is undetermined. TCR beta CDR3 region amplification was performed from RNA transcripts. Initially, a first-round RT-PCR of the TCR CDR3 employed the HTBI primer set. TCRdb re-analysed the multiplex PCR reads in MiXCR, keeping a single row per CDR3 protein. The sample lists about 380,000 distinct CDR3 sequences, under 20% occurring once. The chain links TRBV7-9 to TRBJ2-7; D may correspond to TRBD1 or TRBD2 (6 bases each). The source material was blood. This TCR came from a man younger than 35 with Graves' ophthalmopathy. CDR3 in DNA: TGTGCCAGCAGGTCATACCGGGAAAAGGGGGGCCACGAGCAGTACTTC. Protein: CASRSYREKGGHEQYF.